This TCR beta chain was obtained from a study of cytomegalovirus exposure and HLA in healthy donors. There are a few counts of this clone. Its antigen is unidentified. Study conclusions and caveats: Reports described diagnosis of cytomegalovirus status by the classifier as highly specific and sensitive.

With 60 Vbeta and 13 Jbeta primers, the PCR was carried out. Only in-frame clones appear in the TCRdb table, and some are missing; sequencing was by immunoSEQ multiplex PCR. The table lists fewer than 200,000 clones, about 80% of them singletons. The CDR3 is 14 residues long. V lost 4 bases to trimming and J lost 3 bases; unmatched junction nucleotides: 7. The germline V gene has CDR1 SGHNT and CDR2 YYREEE (reference sequence). The chain uses TRBV5-4 and TRBJ2-7; 7 bases are a match to TRBD1. The source is a man in his fifties or sixties in good health and CMV-seronegative. The sequenced sample consisted of PBMCs. CDR3 coding DNA: TGTGCCAGCAGCAATCCGGGACAGCACTACGAGCAGTACTTC. Residues: CASSNPGQHYEQYF.